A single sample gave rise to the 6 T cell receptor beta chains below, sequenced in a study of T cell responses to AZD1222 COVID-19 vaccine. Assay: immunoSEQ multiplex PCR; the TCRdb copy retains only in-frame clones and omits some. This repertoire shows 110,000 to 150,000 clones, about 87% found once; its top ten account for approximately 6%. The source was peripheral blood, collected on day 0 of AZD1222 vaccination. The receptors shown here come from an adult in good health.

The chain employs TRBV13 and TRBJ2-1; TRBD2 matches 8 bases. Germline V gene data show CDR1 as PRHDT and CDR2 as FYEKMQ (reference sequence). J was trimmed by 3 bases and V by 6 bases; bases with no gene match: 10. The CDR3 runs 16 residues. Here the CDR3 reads CASRPPGGAFYNEQFF. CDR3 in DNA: TGTGCCAGCAGACCCCCCGGGGGGGCGTTCTACAATGAGCAGTTCTTC. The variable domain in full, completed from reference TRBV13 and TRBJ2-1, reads AAGVIQSPRHLIKEKRETATLKCYPIPRHDTVYWYQQGPGQDPQFLISFYEKMQSDKGSIPDRFSAQQFSDYHSELNMSSLELGDSALYFCASRPPGGAFYNEQFFGPGTRLTVL.

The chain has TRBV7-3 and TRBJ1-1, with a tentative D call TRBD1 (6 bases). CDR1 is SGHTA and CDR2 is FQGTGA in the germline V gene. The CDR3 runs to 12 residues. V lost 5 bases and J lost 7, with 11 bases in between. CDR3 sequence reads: CASSQGGGEAFF. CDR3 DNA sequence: TGTGCCAGCAGCCAAGGAGGGGGTGAAGCTTTCTTT.

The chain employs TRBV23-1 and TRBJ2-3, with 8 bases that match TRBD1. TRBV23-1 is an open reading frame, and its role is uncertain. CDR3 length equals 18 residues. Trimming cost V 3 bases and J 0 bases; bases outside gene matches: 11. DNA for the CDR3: TGCGCCAGCAGTCATTCCGACTCACAGGGGGACAGCACAGATACGCAGTATTTT. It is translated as CASSHSDSQGDSTDTQYF.

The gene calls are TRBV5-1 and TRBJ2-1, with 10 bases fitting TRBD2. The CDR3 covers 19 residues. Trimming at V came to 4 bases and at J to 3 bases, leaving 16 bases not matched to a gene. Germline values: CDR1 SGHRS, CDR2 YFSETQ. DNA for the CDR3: TGCGCCAGCAGCCTACCCTCGACTAGCGGGCTTTTGAGCTACAATGAGCAGTTCTTC. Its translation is CASSLPSTSGLLSYNEQFF.

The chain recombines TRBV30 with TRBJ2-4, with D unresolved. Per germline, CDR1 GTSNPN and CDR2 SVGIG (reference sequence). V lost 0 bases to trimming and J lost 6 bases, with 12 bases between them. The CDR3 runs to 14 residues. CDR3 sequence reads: CAWSVPSDSNIQYF. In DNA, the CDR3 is TGTGCCTGGAGTGTACCGTCAGATTCAAACATTCAGTACTTC.

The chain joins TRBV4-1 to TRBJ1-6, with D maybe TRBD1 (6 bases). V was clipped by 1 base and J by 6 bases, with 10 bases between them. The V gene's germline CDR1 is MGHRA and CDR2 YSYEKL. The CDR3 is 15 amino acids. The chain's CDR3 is CASSQATGSNSPLHF. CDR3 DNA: TGCGCCAGCAGCCAAGCGACAGGAAGTAATTCACCCCTCCACTTT.